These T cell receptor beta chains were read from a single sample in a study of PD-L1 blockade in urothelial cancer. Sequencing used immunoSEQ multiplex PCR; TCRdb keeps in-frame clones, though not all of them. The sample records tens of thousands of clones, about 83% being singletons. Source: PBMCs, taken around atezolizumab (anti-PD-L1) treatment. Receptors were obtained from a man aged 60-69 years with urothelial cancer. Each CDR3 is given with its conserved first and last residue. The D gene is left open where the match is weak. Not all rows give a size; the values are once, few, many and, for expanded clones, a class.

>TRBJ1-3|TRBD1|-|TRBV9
CASSPLGTGPGNTIYF
TGTGCCAGCAGCCCACTGGGGACAGGGCCTGGAAACACCATATATTTT
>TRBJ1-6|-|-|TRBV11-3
CASSLEARANSPLHF
TGTGCCAGCAGCTTAGAGGCCAGGGCGAATTCACCCCTCCACTTT
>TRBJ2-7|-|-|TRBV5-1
CASRLRSTYEQYF
TGCGCCAGCAGGCTTCGGAGTACCTACGAGCAGTACTTC
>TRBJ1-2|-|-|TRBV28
CASQDTIYGYTF
TGTGCCAGCCAGGACACGATCTATGGCTACACCTTC
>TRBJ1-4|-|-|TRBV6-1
CASSEMGQFNEKLFF
TGTGCCAGCAGTGAAATGGGGCAGTTTAATGAAAAACTGTTTTTT
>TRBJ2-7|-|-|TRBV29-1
CSVEASVGTIYEQYF
TGCAGCGTTGAAGCAAGTGTTGGCACCATCTACGAGCAGTACTTC
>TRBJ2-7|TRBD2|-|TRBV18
CASSLLAGENAEQYF
TGTGCCAGCTCACTACTAGCGGGAGAGAACGCCGAGCAGTACTTC
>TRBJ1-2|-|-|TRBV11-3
CASSARNYGYTF
TGTGCCAGCAGCGCACGGAACTATGGCTACACCTTC
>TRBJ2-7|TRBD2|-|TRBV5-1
CASSLAASGTYEQYF
TGCGCCAGCAGCTTGGCGGCTAGCGGAACCTACGAGCAGTACTTC
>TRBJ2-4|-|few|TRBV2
CASNPEITMGKNIQYF
TGTGCCAGCAACCCCGAGATAACTATGGGCAAAAACATTCAGTACTTC
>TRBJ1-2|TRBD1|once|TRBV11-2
CASSLDRGRGYTF
TGTGCCAGCAGCTTAGACAGGGGGCGAGGCTACACCTTC
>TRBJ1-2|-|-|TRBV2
CASSERRGAVVGYTF
TGTGCCAGCAGTGAACGGCGGGGGGCAGTGGTTGGCTACACCTTC
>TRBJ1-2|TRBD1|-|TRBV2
CASRITGGSGYTF
TGTGCCAGCAGGATAACAGGGGGCTCTGGCTACACCTTC
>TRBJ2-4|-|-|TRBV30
CAWSAGAKNIQYF
TGTGCCTGGAGTGCAGGGGCCAAAAACATTCAGTACTTC
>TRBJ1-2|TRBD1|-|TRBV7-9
CASSHTPGRDRALYGYTF
TGTGCCAGCAGCCATACCCCCGGCCGGGACAGGGCCCTCTATGGCTACACCTTC
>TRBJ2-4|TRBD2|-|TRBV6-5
CASSQRGGPKNIQYF
TGTGCCAGCAGCCAACGCGGGGGGCCCAAAAACATTCAGTACTTC
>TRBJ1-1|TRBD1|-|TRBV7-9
CASRETGMNTEAFF
TGTGCCAGCAGGGAGACAGGGATGAACACTGAAGCTTTCTTT
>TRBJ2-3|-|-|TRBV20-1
CSPSPPDTQYF
TGCAGTCCCTCCCCCCCAGATACGCAGTATTTT
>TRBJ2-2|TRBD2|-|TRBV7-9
CASSSGLAGEVAGELFF
TGTGCCAGCAGCTCTGGACTAGCGGGAGAAGTTGCCGGGGAGCTGTTTTTT
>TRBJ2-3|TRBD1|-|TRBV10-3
CAISETGAFRADTQYF
TGTGCCATCAGTGAGACAGGGGCATTTAGGGCAGATACGCAGTATTTT
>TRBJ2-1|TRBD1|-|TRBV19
CASSFGQGTEQFF
TGTGCCAGTAGTTTTGGACAGGGTACTGAGCAGTTCTTC
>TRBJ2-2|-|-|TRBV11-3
CASSLGSPPLNTGELFF
TGTGCCAGCAGCTTAGGGAGTCCCCCATTGAACACCGGGGAGCTGTTTTTT
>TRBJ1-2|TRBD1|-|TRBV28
CASSTGGTGYGYTF
TGTGCCAGCAGTACAGGGGGAACGGGCTATGGCTACACCTTC
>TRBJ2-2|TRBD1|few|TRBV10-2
CASRTTDRVTTSGELFF
TGCGCCAGCAGGACCACGGACAGGGTAACAACTTCCGGGGAGCTGTTTTTT
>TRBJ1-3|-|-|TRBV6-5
CASSYEVFGNTIYF
TGTGCCAGCAGTTACGAGGTATTCGGAAACACCATATATTTT
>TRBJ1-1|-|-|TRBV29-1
CSVESVQNTEAFF
TGCAGCGTTGAATCCGTACAGAACACTGAAGCTTTCTTT
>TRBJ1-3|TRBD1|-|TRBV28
CASSDGGGDRGNTIYF
TGTGCCAGCAGTGACGGAGGGGGCGATCGAGGAAACACCATATATTTT
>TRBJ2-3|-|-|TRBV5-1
CASSIGTSTVGTDTQYF
TGCGCCAGCAGCATCGGGACTTCCACCGTAGGCACAGATACGCAGTATTTT
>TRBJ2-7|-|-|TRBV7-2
CASSSLGGEQYF
TGTGCCAGCAGCTCCCTGGGGGGCGAGCAGTACTTC